The 7 T cell receptor beta chains below come from one sample, sequenced in a study of blood T cell repertoires in COVID-19. Repertoires were generated with immunoSEQ multiplex PCR, while TCRdb's copy carries only in-frame clones and drops some. The sample has fewer than 20,000 clones, over 90% seen once. Sequencing was carried out using peripheral blood. The receptors were sampled from a woman in her fifties or sixties with active COVID-19.

The chain is built from TRBV7-3 and TRBJ2-3, with D maybe TRBD1 (6 bases). The V end lost 5 bases, the J end lost 0 bases, and 12 bases lay between the germline ends. The CDR3 is made up of 15 amino acids. Germline CDR1 and CDR2: SGHTA and FQGTGA. Here the CDR3 DNA reads TGTGCCAGCAGCCTCCTGGGACAAAGCACAGATACGCAGTATTTT. It encodes CASSLLGQSTDTQYF.

The V gene is TRBV15, the J gene TRBJ2-7; 9 bases are shared with TRBD2. Germline CDR1 and CDR2: LNHNV and YYDKDF (reference sequence). The CDR3 loop spans 17 amino acids. Trimming cost V 8 bases and J 0 bases; bases outside gene matches: 14. Here the CDR3 reads CATGKYAGGKGSYEQYF. The CDR3 DNA reads TGTGCCACCGGGAAGTACGCGGGAGGGAAAGGCTCCTACGAGCAGTACTTC.

The CDR3, as DNA: TGTGCCAGCAGCGTATCGGTCACTCTCAGCACAGATACGCAGTATTTT. It encodes CASSVSVTLSTDTQYF. The chain recombines TRBV9 with TRBJ2-3, with D unresolved. The CDR3 has 16 amino acids. The V and J ends lost 1 base and 0 bases respectively, with 12 bases between them. CDR1 and CDR2 (germline): SGDLS, YYNGEE.

The chain uses TRBV9 and TRBJ1-5, with 8 bases aligning to TRBD1. The CDR3 covers 14 residues. Germline CDR1 SGDLS, CDR2 YYNGEE. J was trimmed by 2 bases and V by 3 bases; bases with no gene match: 1. The CDR3 protein is CASSGGQGNQPQHF. The CDR3 nucleotides read TGTGCCAGCAGCGGGGGACAGGGCAATCAGCCCCAGCATTTT.

The chain combines TRBV18 with TRBJ1-6; D gene uncertain. The V gene's germline CDR1 is KGHSH and CDR2 LQKENI. V was clipped by 3 bases and J by 5 bases, with 8 bases between them. The CDR3 covers 14 residues. CDR3 sequence: CASSPSPNNSPLHF. The DNA for the CDR3 is TGTGCCAGCTCACCGAGCCCAAATAATTCACCCCTCCACTTT.

The rearrangement uses TRBV28 and TRBJ1-2, with D perhaps TRBD1 (5 bases). The CDR3 covers 15 residues. V was trimmed by 9 bases and J by 5 bases, leaving 22 bases between them. Per the germline V gene, CDR1 is MDHEN and CDR2 is SYDVKM. CDR3 nucleotides: TGTGCCAGTACCCGCTACCTTAGGGGTGGGTATGGCTACACCTTC. This translates into CASTRYLRGGYGYTF.

The chain links TRBV19 to TRBJ1-5; D uncertain. There are 15 residues in the CDR3. The germline V and J ends were trimmed by 3 bases and 2 bases, with 11 bases remaining between them. Germline assignment: CDR1 LNHDA and CDR2 SQIVND (reference sequence). The CDR3 loop is CASSMRRLGNQPQHF. CDR3 sequence (DNA): TGTGCCAGTAGTATGAGGAGGTTGGGCAATCAGCCCCAGCATTTT.